The 6 T cell receptor beta chains given below trace back to one sample, sequenced in a study of radiation and T cells in renal cell carcinoma. Documented time point: baseline pretreatment blood. Sample treatment: 15 Gy SBRT to primary tumor, nephrectomy 4 weeks later. Profiling relied on immunoSEQ multiplex PCR, and the TCRdb table lists in-frame clones only, not all of them. The sample lists around 160,000 clones, 88% occurring once. The source was blood, collected from a patient whose treatment included radiotherapy and nephrectomy. The receptor source for this set is a woman in her sixties or seventies with renal cell carcinoma.

This clone was picked up a small number of times. The V gene is TRBV2, the J gene TRBJ2-1; no definite D call. The germline V gene has CDR1 SNHLY and CDR2 FYNNEI. The CDR3 has 12 residues. Trimming shortened V by 1 base and J by 7 bases, and 5 bases separated the two germline ends. Here the CDR3 DNA reads TGTGCCAGCAGTGAAGTTTGGAATGAGCAGTTCTTC. Translating it yields CASSEVWNEQFF. The variable domain in full, completed from reference TRBV2 and TRBJ2-1, reads EPEVTQTPSHQVTQMGQEVILRCVPISNHLYFYWYRQILGQKVEFLVSFYNNEISEKSEIFDDQFSVERPDGSNFTLKIRSTKLEDSAMYFCASSEVWNEQFFGPGTRLTVL.

This clone was observed once. V and J are TRBV30 and TRBJ1-2; D call uncertain. This CDR3 has 14 amino acids. Germline V gene lookup returns CDR1 GTSNPN and CDR2 SVGIG (reference sequence). Trimming cost V 1 base and J 0 bases, with 9 bases left between them. The CDR3 DNA follows: TGTGCCTGGAGTGGGCGGCGGTCTAACTATGGCTACACCTTC. Its protein product is CAWSGRRSNYGYTF.

The chain combines TRBV19 with TRBJ2-2; 11 bases are a match to TRBD1. Germline CDR1 LNHDA, CDR2 SQIVND (reference sequence). After removal of 6 bases from V and 4 bases from J, the junction contained 1 base not matched to a gene. The CDR3 is 14 amino acids. Here the CDR3 reads CASRGTGGTGELFF. CDR3 coding DNA: TGTGCCAGTAGGGGGACAGGGGGCACCGGGGAGCTGTTTTTT.

The rearrangement links TRBV6-5 to TRBJ1-1, with D possibly matching TRBD1 (5 bases). Trimming removed 2 bases from V and 1 base from J, with 11 bases in between. CDR1 is MNHEY and CDR2 is SVGAGI in the germline V gene. The CDR3 runs 15 residues. DNA of the CDR3: TGTGCCAGCAGTTACCTGTCAGGGAGGAACACTGAAGCTTTCTTT. Residues: CASSYLSGRNTEAFF.

This clone was picked up a small number of times. The rearrangement links TRBV9 to TRBJ2-3; D unresolved. CDR1 is SGDLS, CDR2 YYNGEE, per germline. The germline V and J ends were trimmed by 4 bases and 2 bases, with 11 bases remaining between them. The CDR3 sequence is 14 residues long. CDR3 bases: TGTGCCAGCAGCCCCCTGGGATTCACAGATACGCAGTATTTT. This translates into CASSPLGFTDTQYF.

V and J are TRBV4-3 and TRBJ2-2, with D possibly TRBD2 on 7 matching bases. Germline-derived CDR1 and CDR2 are LGHNA and YSLEER. V lost 0 bases and J lost 3, with 14 bases in between. This CDR3 spans 17 amino acids. The CDR3 DNA reads as TGCGCCAGCAGCCAAGATCTCCGGGGGGCCTACACCGGGGAGCTGTTTTTT. Translated, it gives CASSQDLRGAYTGELFF.